Listed here are 14 T cell receptor beta chains from one sample, sequenced in a study of control samples from healthy donors and cancer patients. Method: immunoSEQ multiplex PCR; TCRdb's copy keeps in-frame clones and lacks some. Among about 69,000 clones listed, around 90% were seen once. Sequencing was performed on PBMCs. The receptors were sampled from a man aged 55 to 69 with colorectal cancer.

This rearrangement joins TRBV24-1 to TRBJ2-2; D is ambiguous. The V end lost 7 bases, the J end lost 0 bases, and 5 bases lay between the germline ends. Looked up from germline, CDR1 is KGHDR and CDR2 is SFDVKD. This CDR3 spans 13 amino acids. For the CDR3, the DNA is TGTGCCACCAGATGGTCGAACACCGGGGAGCTGTTTTTT. Protein sequence: CATRWSNTGELFF.

The chain has TRBV30 and TRBJ1-3; the D gene is possibly TRBD1 (5 bases). Germline V gene lookup returns CDR1 GTSNPN and CDR2 SVGIG (reference sequence). The CDR3 runs 13 residues. V lost 3 bases and J 2 bases, leaving 8 bases between the germline ends. DNA for the CDR3: TGTGCCTGGAGCCTGGGGGCTGGAAACACCATATATTTT. Amino acids: CAWSLGAGNTIYF.

The gene calls are TRBV6-5 and TRBJ2-7; 7 bases align to TRBD1. J was trimmed by 3 bases and V by 2 bases; bases with no gene match: 1. CDR1 MNHEY and CDR2 SVGAGI come from the germline V gene. The CDR3 totals 13 residues. In DNA form, the CDR3 reads TGTGCCAGCAGTTACCGACAGGGCTACGAGCAGTACTTC. Amino acids: CASSYRQGYEQYF.

The genes are TRBV2 and TRBJ2-6, with D possibly TRBD1 on 6 matching bases. The V and J ends lost 8 bases and 0 bases respectively, with 8 bases between them. This CDR3 is 14 amino acids long. CDR1 is SNHLY, CDR2 FYNNEI, per germline. The CDR3 region is CASRQDSGANVLTF. The CDR3 nucleotides are TGTGCCAGCCGACAGGACTCTGGGGCCAACGTCCTGACTTTC. Filled out from reference TRBV2 and TRBJ2-6, the complete variable domain reads EPEVTQTPSHQVTQMGQEVILRCVPISNHLYFYWYRQILGQKVEFLVSFYNNEISEKSEIFDDQFSVERPDGSNFTLKIRSTKLEDSAMYFCASRQDSGANVLTFGAGSRLTVL.

The chain carries TRBV28 and TRBJ1-6; possible D gene TRBD1, 5 bases. Per the germline V gene, CDR1 is MDHEN and CDR2 is SYDVKM. This CDR3 spans 14 amino acids. Trimming removed 7 bases from V and 5 bases from J, with 12 bases in between. CDR3: CASNAARDNSPLHF. For the CDR3, the DNA is TGTGCCAGCAACGCCGCCAGGGATAATTCACCCCTCCACTTT. The variable domain in full, completed from reference TRBV28 and TRBJ1-6, reads DVKVTQSSRYLVKRTGEKVFLECVQDMDHENMFWYRQDPGLGLRLIYFSYDVKMKEKGDIPEGYSVSREKKERFSLILESASTNQTSMYLCASNAARDNSPLHFGNGTRLTVT.

This rearrangement joins TRBV19 to TRBJ2-7, with D perhaps matching TRBD1 or TRBD2 (5 bases each). The germline V and J ends were trimmed by 9 bases and 0 bases, with 15 bases remaining between them. This CDR3 has 14 amino acids. CDR1 is LNHDA, CDR2 SQIVND, per germline (reference sequence). The CDR3 sequence: CASATRDGSYEQYF. The CDR3 region has the DNA TGTGCCAGCGCAACCCGGGACGGCTCCTACGAGCAGTACTTC.

The gene calls are TRBV27 and TRBJ1-6; maybe TRBD1 (5 bases). The CDR3 loop spans 18 amino acids. CDR1 is MNHEY, CDR2 SMNVEV, per germline (reference sequence). V was shortened by 5 bases and J by 0 bases, with 17 bases between the two germline ends. In nucleotides, the CDR3 is TGTGCCAGCAGTGCTCGGGGCCCCGTCAGCTCCTATAATTCACCCCTCCACTTT. The encoded protein is CASSARGPVSSYNSPLHF.

This rearrangement joins TRBV3-1 (or the pseudogene TRBV3-2) to TRBJ2-7; TRBD2 agrees at 13 bases. Trimming cost V 1 base and J 5 bases; bases outside gene matches: 5. The CDR3 has 16 amino acids. The germline CDR1 and CDR2 sequences are LGHDT and YNNKEL (reference sequence). The CDR3 DNA reads TGTGCCAGCAGCCAAGTAAGACTAGCGGGGGGCCACGAGCAGTACTTC. Amino acid sequence: CASSQVRLAGGHEQYF.

The CDR3 loop reads CASSQDQWASGVNEQYF. In nucleotides, the CDR3 is TGCGCCAGCAGCCAAGATCAGTGGGCTAGCGGGGTTAACGAGCAGTACTTC. The rearrangement links TRBV4-3 to TRBJ2-7; 9 bases agree with TRBD2. V shed 0 bases and J 5 bases; nucleotides not matched to a gene: 11. The CDR3 loop spans 17 amino acids. Germline V gene lookup returns CDR1 LGHNA and CDR2 YSLEER.

The rearrangement links TRBV6-6 to TRBJ2-7, with no clear D. The CDR3 runs 12 residues. Germline V gene data show CDR1 as MNHNY and CDR2 as SVGAGI (reference sequence). The V and J ends lost 0 bases and 5 bases respectively, with 5 bases between them. This chain's CDR3 is CASSYSNDEQYF. DNA for the CDR3: TGTGCCAGCAGTTACTCGAACGACGAGCAGTACTTC.

CDR3 sequence reads: CAWATGTGLFSEQFF. CDR3 coding DNA: TGTGCCTGGGCGACCGGGACAGGGCTCTTCAGTGAGCAGTTCTTC. This sequence joins TRBV30 and TRBJ2-1, with 9 bases identical to TRBD1. V was clipped by 5 bases and J by 9 bases; unmatched bases: 14. Germline V gives CDR1 GTSNPN, CDR2 SVGIG (reference sequence). The CDR3 runs to 15 residues. Full variable domain (outside the CDR3, taken from reference TRBV30 and TRBJ2-1): SQTIHQWPATLVQPVGSPLSLECTVEGTSNPNLYWYRQAAGRGLQLLFYSVGIGQISSEVPQNLSASRPQDRQFILSSKKLLLSDSGFYLCAWATGTGLFSEQFFGPGTRLTVL.

This chain links TRBV25-1 with TRBJ1-2, with TRBD1 as a possible D gene (5 bases). Germline values: CDR1 MGHDK, CDR2 SYGVNS. This CDR3 is 14 amino acids long. V gave up 5 bases and J gave up 4 bases, with 14 bases separating them. The CDR3 reads CASSPLGVSYGYTF. CDR3 nucleotides: TGTGCCAGCAGTCCCTTGGGGGTGTCCTATGGCTACACCTTC.

The rearrangement joins TRBV28 to TRBJ1-5, with D unclear. This CDR3 has 10 amino acids. Germline lookup yields CDR1 MDHEN and CDR2 SYDVKM. V dropped 8 bases and J dropped 9 bases, with 8 bases sitting between them. CDR3 protein: CASGQWPQHF. The CDR3 DNA reads TGTGCCAGCGGCCAGTGGCCCCAGCATTTT.

V usage is TRBV25-1 and J usage is TRBJ2-7; D call uncertain. The CDR3 is made up of 13 amino acids. With 2 bases removed from V and 0 bases from J, the gap between germline ends came to 5 bases. CDR1 and CDR2 from the germline V gene are MGHDK and SYGVNS. The CDR3 reads CASSEGGSYEQYF. The CDR3 DNA follows: TGTGCCAGCAGTGAAGGCGGCTCCTACGAGCAGTACTTC.